This entry lists 20 T cell receptor beta chains sequenced from one sample in a study of graft-versus-host responses after intestinal transplantation. Sequencing used immunoSEQ multiplex PCR; TCRdb keeps in-frame clones, though not all of them. The repertoire holds under 20,000 clones, with 35% to 40% as singletons. The sample was alloreactive CD4+ T cells from a mixed lymphocyte reaction culture, taken before transplantation. Documented subset: CFSE-low proliferating T cells sorted from roughly six-day pre-transplant mixed lymphocyte reaction (GvH or HvG direction). All receptors derive from a human patient who was an organ donor for intestinal transplantation.

V usage is TRBV15 and J usage is TRBJ2-3; D not resolved. This CDR3 has 15 residues. Germline CDR1 and CDR2: LNHNV and YYDKDF (reference sequence). Deletions cut 1 base from V and 1 base from J, with 9 bases between. Written as DNA, the CDR3 is TGTGCCACCAGCAGAGGGGGTGCCGGCACAGATACGCAGTATTTT. Protein sequence: CATSRGGAGTDTQYF.

The chain employs TRBV10-3 and TRBJ2-5; D is ambiguous. The CDR3 covers 12 residues. The V end was cut by 3 bases, the J end by 5 bases, with 7 bases between. Germline V gene sequence: CDR1 ENHRY, CDR2 SYGVKD. CDR3 sequence reads: CAISDYWETQYF. CDR3 sequence (DNA): TGTGCCATCAGTGACTATTGGGAGACCCAGTACTTC.

This clone ranks as medium-sized. Other DNA sequences in the sample encode the same CDR3. The V gene is TRBV28, the J gene TRBJ1-5, with a tentative D call TRBD1 (6 bases). With 4 bases removed from V and 0 bases from J, the gap between germline ends came to 13 bases. The CDR3 totals 16 residues. Germline CDR1 reads MDHEN; CDR2 reads SYDVKM. CDR3: CASSSEGGNSNQPQHF. The DNA of the CDR3 is TGTGCCAGCAGTTCCGAGGGGGGGAATAGCAATCAGCCCCAGCATTTT. Using reference TRBV28 and TRBJ1-5 for the parts outside the CDR3, the full variable domain is DVKVTQSSRYLVKRTGEKVFLECVQDMDHENMFWYRQDPGLGLRLIYFSYDVKMKEKGDIPEGYSVSREKKERFSLILESASTNQTSMYLCASSSEGGNSNQPQHFGDGTRLSIL.

The chain employs TRBV6-6 and TRBJ1-2, with TRBD1 matching over 7 bases. Germline V gene sequence: CDR1 MNHNY, CDR2 SVGAGI (reference sequence). The CDR3 consists of 14 residues. The trim removed 1 base at V and 5 bases at J, leaving 4 bases unmatched. Here the CDR3 reads CASSYYRGGYGYTF. For the CDR3, the DNA is TGTGCCAGCAGTTACTACAGGGGCGGATATGGCTACACCTTC.

The chain employs TRBV7-2 and TRBJ2-7, with D possibly being TRBD2 (5 bases). Germline loops: CDR1 SGHTA, CDR2 FQGNSA. This CDR3 is built from 14 residues. Between the trimmed V and J ends, which lost 1 base and 0 bases, there was a span of 7 bases. The CDR3: CASSLVAPSYEQYF. CDR3 bases: TGTGCCAGCAGCTTAGTAGCGCCCTCCTACGAGCAGTACTTC.

The V call is TRBV19, the J call TRBJ2-5; D not certain. Germline lookup yields CDR1 LNHDA and CDR2 SQIVND (reference sequence). Trimming shortened V by 4 bases and J by 5 bases, and 20 bases separated the two germline ends. The CDR3 totals 16 residues. This CDR3 is CASSRDPRRPRETQYF. CDR3 in DNA: TGTGCCAGTAGTAGGGATCCGCGACGCCCCAGGGAGACCCAGTACTTC.

This chain links TRBV5-6 with TRBJ2-5; D assignment may be TRBD1 or TRBD2 (5 bases each). The V end was cut by 3 bases, the J end by 1 base, with 16 bases between. Germline V gene sequence: CDR1 SGHDT, CDR2 YYEEEE. This CDR3 contains 16 residues. For the CDR3, the DNA is TGTGCCAGCAGCTCCCTGGGGGACGCATCCCAAGAGACCCAGTACTTC. Translation gives CASSSLGDASQETQYF.

This chain's CDR3 is CASSPGHPVNEQFF. The CDR3 bases are TGTGCCAGCAGCCCGGGACACCCAGTTAATGAGCAGTTCTTC. The chain has TRBV11-2 and TRBJ2-1; D is possibly TRBD1 (6 bases). CDR1 SGHAT and CDR2 FQNNGV come from the germline V gene. The CDR3 totals 14 residues. The germline V and J ends were trimmed by 5 bases and 7 bases, with 15 bases remaining between them.

In its sample, this clone is medium-sized. The gene calls are TRBV6-5 and TRBJ2-7; 11 bases agree with TRBD2. The CDR3 is 15 amino acids. Germline values: CDR1 MNHEY, CDR2 SVGAGI. J gave up 3 bases and V 0 bases, and 1 base lay outside the gene matches. The CDR3 spells CASSYSGTSGYEQYF. The CDR3 coding sequence is TGTGCCAGCAGTTACTCGGGGACTAGCGGCTACGAGCAGTACTTC.

The V gene is TRBV11-2, the J gene TRBJ2-7; 8 bases align to TRBD2. The V and J ends lost 5 bases and 0 bases, in that order; junction bases with no gene match: 9. CDR3 length: 16 amino acids. Germline V gives CDR1 SGHAT, CDR2 FQNNGV. Here the CDR3 reads CASSVRSGTSSYEQYF. The CDR3 DNA sequence: TGTGCCAGCAGCGTGCGTAGCGGGACCAGCTCCTACGAGCAGTACTTC.

This clone was seen a few times. The chain is built from TRBV7-2 and TRBJ1-1; 9 bases match TRBD1. Per germline, CDR1 SGHTA and CDR2 FQGNSA. J was trimmed by 6 bases and V by 5 bases; bases with no gene match: 4. The CDR3 loop spans 13 amino acids. The CDR3 coding sequence is TGTGCCAGCAGCCTAAGGACAGGGGCTGAAGCTTTCTTT. Its translation: CASSLRTGAEAFF.

This clone was seen a handful of times. The chain couples TRBV6-5 to TRBJ2-7; D assignment may be TRBD1 or TRBD2 (6 bases each). Germline V lookup: CDR1 MNHEY, CDR2 SVGAGI. Trimming took off 4 bases at V and 5 bases at J, with 12 bases between the two ends. The CDR3 runs to 13 residues. The CDR3 DNA follows: TGTGCCAGCAGTTTCGCCGGGGGCAACGAGCAGTACTTC. It encodes CASSFAGGNEQYF.

The CDR3 protein is CASSLTGGIKTQYF. The CDR3 DNA reads as TGCGCCAGCAGCTTGACAGGGGGCATAAAGACCCAGTACTTC. This chain connects TRBV5-1 to TRBJ2-5, with 9 bases lining up with TRBD1. CDR1 SGHRS and CDR2 YFSETQ come from the germline V gene. CDR3 length equals 14 residues. V lost 1 base and J lost 6; bases outside the gene matches: 4.

This sequence joins TRBV6-1 and TRBJ2-7, with 8 bases aligning to TRBD1. Germline loops: CDR1 MNHNS, CDR2 SASEGT. Trimming took 6 bases from V and 2 from J; bases not matched to a gene: 6. The CDR3 is 14 amino acids. CDR3: CASRTGTGTYEQYF. CDR3 DNA: TGTGCCAGCAGGACCGGGACAGGAACCTACGAGCAGTACTTC.

V and J are TRBV7-2 and TRBJ2-7, with a possible D match to TRBD2 (6 bases). Per the germline V gene, CDR1 is SGHTA and CDR2 is FQGNSA. Trimming stripped 1 base from V and 3 bases from J, with 7 bases between. CDR3 length: 13 amino acids. The CDR3 bases are TGTGCCAGCAGCTTAGTCGGGGGCTACGAGCAGTACTTC. This sequence encodes CASSLVGGYEQYF.

This clone is medium-sized (0.01 to 0.1%) in the sample. This chain links TRBV29-1 with TRBJ1-4, with a possible D match to TRBD1 (5 bases). The CDR3 length is 11 residues. Trimming removed 7 bases from V and 5 bases from J, with 8 bases in between. CDR1 and CDR2 from the germline V gene are SQVTM and ANQGSEA. The DNA of the CDR3 is TGCAGCGCCCGACAGAATGAAAAACTGTTTTTT. It translates to CSARQNEKLFF.

The sample holds one count of this clone. The chain is built from TRBV6-4 and TRBJ1-5; a weak D match, TRBD1 (6 bases). The CDR3 is made up of 15 amino acids. Germline assignment: CDR1 MRHNA and CDR2 SNTAGT. Trimming removed 4 bases at V and 0 bases at J, with 10 bases between. The CDR3: CASSVGHYSNQPQHF. The CDR3 DNA follows: TGTGCCAGCAGTGTGGGACATTATAGCAATCAGCCCCAGCATTTT.

The chain employs TRBV10-3 and TRBJ2-5, with TRBD2 identical over 9 bases. The CDR3 is 14 amino acids. The germline gives CDR1 ENHRY, CDR2 SYGVKD. J gave up 4 bases and V 6 bases, and 6 bases lay outside the gene matches. For the CDR3, the DNA is TGTGCCATCAGCGTAGCGGGAGTGAGAGAGACCCAGTACTTC. It specifies CAISVAGVRETQYF.

As for this clone: A junction end diverges from the germline sequence, so it may reflect a read error. The chain recombines TRBV28 with TRBJ1-1; a weak D match, TRBD1 (6 bases). From germline, CDR1 is MDHEN and CDR2 SYDVKM. The CDR3 runs to 11 residues. The CDR3 nucleotides read TGTGCCACCACAGGGAACCCTGAAGCTTTCTTT. It translates to CATTGNPEAFF.

This clone was found a few times. The rearrangement uses TRBV2 and TRBJ2-2, with TRBD2 matching over 9 bases. The trim removed 6 bases at V and 1 base at J, leaving 0 bases unmatched. Germline loops: CDR1 SNHLY, CDR2 FYNNEI. The CDR3 runs to 14 residues. Written as DNA, the CDR3 is TGTGCCAGCAGACTAGCGGGGAACACCGGGGAGCTGTTTTTT. This encodes CASRLAGNTGELFF.